A selection of T cell receptor beta chains follows, all from one sample in a study of blood T cell repertoires in COVID-19. Using immunoSEQ multiplex PCR, the repertoire was profiled, and TCRdb retains in-frame clones only, with some absent. The sample holds approximately 70,000 clones, around four fifths seen once. Sequenced sample: peripheral blood. Receptors were obtained from a woman aged 45-65 years with acute or convalescent COVID-19. Each CDR3 is given with its conserved first and last residue. The D gene is left open where the match is weak. Clone size is shown for a subset of rows, as once, few, many or a class of expanded clone.

abundance,v_gene,j_gene,d_gene,CDR3nt,CDR3aa
NA,TRBV18,TRBJ1-1,NA,TGTGCCAGCTCAGTATTGGACAGTCCGAACACTGAAGCTTTCTTT,CASSVLDSPNTEAFF
once,TRBV6-5,TRBJ2-1,NA,TGTGCCAGCAGTCCAGGTAGCTCCTACAATGAGCAGTTCTTC,CASSPGSSYNEQFF
NA,TRBV4-1,TRBJ2-3,TRBD2,TGCGCCAGCAGCCAACGAGCGGGGGGGCTGGGGGATACGCAGTATTTT,CASSQRAGGLGDTQYF
few,TRBV9,TRBJ2-7,NA,TGTGCCAGCAGCTTCTCGCCAGGTTCCGAGCAGTACTTC,CASSFSPGSEQYF
NA,TRBV7-2,TRBJ2-3,TRBD2,TGTGCCAGCAGCTACTCCTCCCGGGGGGGGTATACGCAGTATTTT,CASSYSSRGGYTQYF
NA,TRBV27,TRBJ1-2,TRBD1,TGTGCCAGCAGTCGGAGACAGGGGGCGAGCTCCTATGGCTACACCTTC,CASSRRQGASSYGYTF
NA,TRBV5-1,TRBJ1-2,TRBD1,TGCGCCAGCAGCTCGGGATCGGGACAGGGGGACTCTAACTATGGCTACACCTTC,CASSSGSGQGDSNYGYTF
NA,TRBV27,TRBJ2-3,TRBD2,TGTGCCAGCAGTTGGGTTAGCGGGAGATTCGGGACAGATACGCAGTATTTT,CASSWVSGRFGTDTQYF
NA,TRBV2,TRBJ2-5,NA,TGTGCCAGCAGTCTCCATCGGACAGAGCGGGAGACCCAGTACTTC,CASSLHRTERETQYF
NA,TRBV5-4,TRBJ2-1,NA,TGTGCCAGCAGCCCGGGGGAAATTGGAGTTAATGAGCAGTTCTTC,CASSPGEIGVNEQFF
once,TRBV18,TRBJ2-2,NA,TGTGCCAGCTCACCACCCAGTAACACCGGGGAGCTGTTTTTT,CASSPPSNTGELFF
NA,TRBV19,TRBJ1-1,NA,TGTGCCAGTAGTGTCCAGGGGATCACTGAAGCTTTCTTT,CASSVQGITEAFF
once,TRBV5-6,TRBJ1-1,TRBD1,TGTGCCAGCAGCTCGACAGGGTTGCGGGTTTTGAACACTGAAGCTTTCTTT,CASSSTGLRVLNTEAFF
NA,TRBV12-3/TRBV12-4,TRBJ1-1,NA,TGTGCCAGCAGTACCGGGACTAGGGCTTTCTTT,CASSTGTRAFF
few,TRBV7-2,TRBJ2-1,TRBD2,TGTGCCAGCAGCTCCGGGACTAGCGGGTTCTTTGCACAGTTCTTC,CASSSGTSGFFAQFF
NA,TRBV7-3,TRBJ1-4,TRBD1,TGTGCCAGCAGCTCCACTTCTGGAACAGGGGTAATTGGGGGAAAACTGTTTTTT,CASSSTSGTGVIGGKLFF
NA,TRBV5-4,TRBJ2-5,TRBD1,TGTGCCAGCAGTGACCCACAGGGGGGCCCAGAGACCCAGTACTTC,CASSDPQGGPETQYF
NA,TRBV3-1/TRBV3-2,TRBJ1-2,NA,TGTGCCAGCAGCCAAGGAGTTGGTGGCTACACCTTC,CASSQGVGGYTF
NA,TRBV5-4,TRBJ2-3,TRBD1,TGTGCCAGCAGCTTACAGGGGAGCACAGATACGCAGTATTTT,CASSLQGSTDTQYF
once,TRBV27,TRBJ2-5,NA,TGTGCCAGCCTCTCGGGGGAGACCCAGTACTTC,CASLSGETQYF
few,TRBV27,TRBJ1-1,TRBD1,TGTGCCAGCAGTCCACAGGGGGCGGGCACTGAAGCTTTCTTT,CASSPQGAGTEAFF
NA,TRBV2,TRBJ2-1,TRBD1,TGTGCCAGCGTAGACAGGGGCAATGAGCAGTTCTTC,CASVDRGNEQFF
NA,TRBV5-1,TRBJ2-5,TRBD2,TGCGCCAGCAGCCTGGGCTCCTCCGTAGCGGGGGAAGAGACCCAGTACTTC,CASSLGSSVAGEETQYF
NA,TRBV7-9,TRBJ1-1,NA,TGTGCCAGCAGCTTAGCTGGGGCCACTGAAGCTTTCTTT,CASSLAGATEAFF
NA,TRBV7-3,TRBJ2-5,NA,TGTGCCAGCAGCTTAGGGGTGACTAGCCAAGAGACCCAGTACTTC,CASSLGVTSQETQYF
NA,TRBV12-5,TRBJ2-1,NA,TGTGCTAGTGGAAGGCCTCTAGCAAAAGAGCAGTTCTTC,CASGRPLAKEQFF
few,TRBV19,TRBJ2-7,TRBD2,TGTGCCAGTAGCCCCCTCCGGGCGGAGGGAGGGTCCTACGAGCAGTACTTC,CASSPLRAEGGSYEQYF
NA,TRBV4-1,TRBJ1-1,NA,TGCGCCAGCAGCCAACCCGACAGGTTAAACACTGAAGCTTTCTTT,CASSQPDRLNTEAFF
NA,TRBV29-1,TRBJ1-2,TRBD1,TGCAGCGCCCGCCGCCTAGGACAGGGGGCGGATGGCTACACCTTC,CSARRLGQGADGYTF
many,TRBV14,TRBJ2-2,NA,TGTGCCAGCAGCCAATTCCTAAACACCGGGGAGCTGTTTTTT,CASSQFLNTGELFF
once,TRBV5-1,TRBJ2-1,NA,TGCGCCAGCAACCAAGAAGGGACACGAGGGACGGAGCAGTTCTTC,CASNQEGTRGTEQFF
NA,TRBV3-1/TRBV3-2,TRBJ2-4,NA,TGTGCCAGCAGCCAAGACGGGGGGACACTTCAGTACTTC,CASSQDGGTLQYF
NA,TRBV25-1,TRBJ2-5,NA,TGTGCCAGCAGTGATCTTTCAGGGGACCAAGAGACCCAGTACTTC,CASSDLSGDQETQYF
few,TRBV11-2,TRBJ2-3,NA,TGTGCCAGCAGCCTGGCTGAAGATACGCAGTATTTT,CASSLAEDTQYF
NA,TRBV27,TRBJ1-6,TRBD1,TGTGCCAGCACTCCAGGGGGAAGTCGGTATAATTCACCCCTCCACTTT,CASTPGGSRYNSPLHF
NA,TRBV29-1,TRBJ2-3,NA,TGCAGCGTTGACCCTAATACAGATACGCAGTATTTT,CSVDPNTDTQYF
NA,TRBV30,TRBJ1-3,NA,TGTGCCTGGAGTGTATTGGCCCTTTCTGGAAACACCATATATTTT,CAWSVLALSGNTIYF
NA,TRBV10-3,TRBJ1-5,NA,TGTGCCATCAGTGAGTCGGGGGGGCGCAATCAGCCCCAGCATTTT,CAISESGGRNQPQHF
NA,TRBV28,TRBJ2-1,TRBD2,TGTGCCAGCAGCCCCCCGGGACTAGCGGGAGAAGGTGAGCAGTTCTTC,CASSPPGLAGEGEQFF
NA,TRBV3-1/TRBV3-2,TRBJ2-7,NA,TGTGCCAGCAGCCATACTACCGTGCCCCACGAGCAGTACTTC,CASSHTTVPHEQYF
NA,TRBV7-2,TRBJ1-1,TRBD1,TGTGCCAGCAGCTTCTCCGGGACAGGCAGCACTGAAGCTTTCTTT,CASSFSGTGSTEAFF
NA,TRBV4-2,TRBJ2-5,TRBD2,TGTGCCAGCAGCCAAGATCTTGGCGGGAGTTGGACCCAGTACTTC,CASSQDLGGSWTQYF
NA,TRBV9,TRBJ1-1,NA,TGTGCCAGCAGCGTCAGGGAGGGGAACACTGAAGCTTTCTTT,CASSVREGNTEAFF
NA,TRBV3-1/TRBV3-2,TRBJ1-1,NA,TGTGCCAGCAGCCGGGGGGAAGGGGCGGCTTTCTTT,CASSRGEGAAFF
NA,TRBV7-2,TRBJ2-5,NA,TGTGCCAGCAGCCCGGTCAGGGAGACCCAGTACTTC,CASSPVRETQYF
NA,TRBV6-6,TRBJ2-1,NA,TGTGCCAGCAGTTTGCGGGTAGATGAGCAGTTCTTC,CASSLRVDEQFF
NA,TRBV12-3/TRBV12-4,TRBJ1-1,TRBD1,TGTGCCAGCAGTCAGACAGGGCTGACTGAAGCTTTCTTT,CASSQTGLTEAFF
NA,TRBV24-1,TRBJ2-1,TRBD2,TGTGCCACCAGTGATCCGACTAGCGGGCCAACCTACAATGAGCAGTTCTTC,CATSDPTSGPTYNEQFF
NA,TRBV13,TRBJ1-2,NA,TGTGCCAGCAGCCGACCAGGCTTCGGGAGCTACACCTTC,CASSRPGFGSYTF